Described below is a single T cell receptor (beta chain) sequence and its context. Its antigen is not known. Expressed TCRB transcripts were sequenced, since all the RNA that had been isolated was reverse transcribed. The method was immunoSEQ multiplex PCR; TCRdb's version includes in-frame clones alone and lacks a portion of them. Here the sample spans 240,000 or so clones, approximately 14% being singletons. The data were taken from a study of beta chain features in type 1 diabetes. Study-wide results and limits: When Type 1 diabetes patients were examined, their TCRB CDR3s proved moderately but significantly shorter in all four CD4+ subsets.

There are 12 residues in the CDR3. The germline V gene encodes CDR1 SEHNR and CDR2 FQNEAQ (reference sequence). The J segment lost 9 bases and the V segment lost 6 bases, leaving 7 bases of the junction unmatched. This sequence originates from a man aged 25 to 45 with type 1 diabetes. The sequencing input was naive CD4+ T cells from blood. This rearrangement joins TRBV7-9 to TRBJ2-7; 8 nucleotides align to TRBD1. CDR3 amino acids: CASSSIQGAQYF. The CDR3 region has the DNA TGTGCCAGCAGTTCGATTCAGGGGGCGCAGTACTTC. Filled out from reference TRBV7-9 and TRBJ2-7, the complete variable domain reads DTGVSQNPRHKITKRGQNVTFRCDPISEHNRLYWYRQTLGQGPEFLTYFQNEAQLEKSRLLSDRFSAERPKGSFSTLEIQRTEQGDSAMYLCASSSIQGAQYFGPGTRLTVT.